Below, 5 T cell receptor beta chains from the same sample are listed, as sequenced in a study of blood T cell repertoires in COVID-19. Generated by immunoSEQ multiplex PCR, the TCRdb table keeps only in-frame clones and is missing some. The sample records fewer than 700,000 clones, about 88% being singletons. The specimen sequenced was peripheral blood. These receptors were taken from a woman aged 45-65 years with COVID-19, enrolled during active disease.

This chain links TRBV28 with TRBJ2-5; D remains ambiguous. This CDR3 contains 12 residues. Germline lookup yields CDR1 MDHEN and CDR2 SYDVKM. V dropped 8 bases and J dropped 2 bases, with 9 bases sitting between them. The CDR3 bases are TGTGCCAGCGGCGGCCAACAAGAGACCCAGTACTTC. Residues: CASGGQQETQYF. Full variable domain (remainder filled in from reference TRBV28 and TRBJ2-5): DVKVTQSSRYLVKRTGEKVFLECVQDMDHENMFWYRQDPGLGLRLIYFSYDVKMKEKGDIPEGYSVSREKKERFSLILESASTNQTSMYLCASGGQQETQYFGPGTRLLVL.

The chain is built from TRBV5-1 and TRBJ2-3; the match to TRBD2 covers 14 bases. V gave up 4 bases and J gave up 0 bases; unmatched junction bases: 7. CDR3 size: 18 residues. CDR1 is SGHRS, CDR2 YFSETQ, per germline. CDR3: CASSLGLAGATSTDTQYF. The DNA for the CDR3 is TGCGCCAGCAGCCTGGGACTAGCGGGGGCCACTAGCACAGATACGCAGTATTTT.

This chain joins TRBV7-7 and TRBJ2-2; tentatively, D is TRBD2 (5 bases). Trimming pared 3 bases from V and 4 bases from J, leaving 18 bases between. The CDR3 contains 17 residues. Per the germline V gene, CDR1 is SSHAT and CDR2 is FNYEAQ (reference sequence). The DNA of the CDR3 is TGTGCCAGCAGCTTCCGGACGGGAACCTTCGGCACCGGGGAGCTGTTTTTT. This sequence encodes CASSFRTGTFGTGELFF.

The chain links TRBV5-1 to TRBJ1-4, with TRBD1 identical over 11 bases. There are 17 residues in the CDR3. With 3 bases clipped from V and 4 bases from J, the junction kept 8 bases outside the gene matches. CDR1 and CDR2 (germline): SGHRS, YFSETQ. CDR3 in amino acids: CASSSSGQGAYNEKLFF. The CDR3 region has the DNA TGCGCCAGCAGCTCCTCTGGACAGGGGGCGTATAATGAAAAACTGTTTTTT.

CDR3 residues: CASSPKEGWSQGGPEAFF. CDR3 DNA sequence: TGTGCCAGCAGCCCGAAGGAAGGGTGGAGCCAAGGAGGCCCAGAAGCTTTCTTT. The chain is built from TRBV14 and TRBJ1-1; D is unresolved. Germline lookup yields CDR1 SGHDN and CDR2 FVKESK. With 4 bases removed from V and 8 bases from J, the gap between germline ends came to 29 bases. The CDR3 is made up of 18 amino acids.